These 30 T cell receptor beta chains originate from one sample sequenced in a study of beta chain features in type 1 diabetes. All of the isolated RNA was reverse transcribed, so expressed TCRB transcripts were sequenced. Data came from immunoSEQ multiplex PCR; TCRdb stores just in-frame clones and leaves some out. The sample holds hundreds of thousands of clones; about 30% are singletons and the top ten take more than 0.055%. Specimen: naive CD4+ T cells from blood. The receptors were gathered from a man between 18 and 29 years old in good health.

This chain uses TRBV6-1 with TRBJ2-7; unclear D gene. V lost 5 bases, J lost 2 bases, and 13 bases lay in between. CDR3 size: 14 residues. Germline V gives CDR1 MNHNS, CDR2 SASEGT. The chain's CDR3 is CASSYGTGTYEQYF. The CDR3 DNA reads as TGTGCCAGCAGTTATGGTACTGGGACCTACGAGCAGTACTTC.

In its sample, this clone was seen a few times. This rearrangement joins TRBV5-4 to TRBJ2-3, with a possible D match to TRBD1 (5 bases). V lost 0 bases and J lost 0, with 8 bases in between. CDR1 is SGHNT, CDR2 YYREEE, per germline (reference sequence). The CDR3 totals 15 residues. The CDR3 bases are TGTGCCAGCAGCTTGGGACAGCTGAGCACAGATACGCAGTATTTT. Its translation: CASSLGQLSTDTQYF.

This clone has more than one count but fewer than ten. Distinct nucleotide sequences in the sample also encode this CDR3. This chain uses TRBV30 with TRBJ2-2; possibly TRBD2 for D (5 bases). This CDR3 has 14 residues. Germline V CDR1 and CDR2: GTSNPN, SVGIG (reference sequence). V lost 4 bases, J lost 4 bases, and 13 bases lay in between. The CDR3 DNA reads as TGTGCCTGGATCCCGGGTCGGGGCACCGGGGAGCTGTTTTTT. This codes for CAWIPGRGTGELFF. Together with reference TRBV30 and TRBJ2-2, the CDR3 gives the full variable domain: SQTIHQWPATLVQPVGSPLSLECTVEGTSNPNLYWYRQAAGRGLQLLFYSVGIGQISSEVPQNLSASRPQDRQFILSSKKLLLSDSGFYLCAWIPGRGTGELFFGEGSRLTVL.

CDR3 residues: CASSDAGQGTEKLFF. CDR3 nucleotide sequence: TGTGCCAGCAGTGACGCGGGACAGGGGACCGAAAAACTGTTTTTT. The chain couples TRBV25-1 to TRBJ1-4; 10 bases map to TRBD1. Trimming removed 3 bases from V and 8 bases from J; junction bases left unmatched: 6. This CDR3 has 15 amino acids. Germline CDR1 MGHDK, CDR2 SYGVNS.

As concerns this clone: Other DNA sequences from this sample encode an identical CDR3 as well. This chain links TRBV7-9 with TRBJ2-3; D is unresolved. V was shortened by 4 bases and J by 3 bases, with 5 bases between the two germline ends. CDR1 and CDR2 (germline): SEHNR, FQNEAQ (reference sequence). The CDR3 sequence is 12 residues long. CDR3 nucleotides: TGTGCCAGCAGCTCTTATACAGATACGCAGTATTTT. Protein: CASSSYTDTQYF.

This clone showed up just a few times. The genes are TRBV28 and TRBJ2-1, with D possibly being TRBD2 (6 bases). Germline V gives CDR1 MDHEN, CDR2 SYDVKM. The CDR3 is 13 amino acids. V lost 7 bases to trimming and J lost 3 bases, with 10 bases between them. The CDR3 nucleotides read TGTGCCAGCACAATCGGGGGCTACAATGAGCAGTTCTTC. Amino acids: CASTIGGYNEQFF.

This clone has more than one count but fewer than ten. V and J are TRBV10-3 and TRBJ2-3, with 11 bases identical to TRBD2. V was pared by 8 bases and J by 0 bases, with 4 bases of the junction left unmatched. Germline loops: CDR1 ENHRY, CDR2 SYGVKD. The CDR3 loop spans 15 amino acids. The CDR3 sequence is CAIGGTSGSTDTQYF. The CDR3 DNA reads TGTGCCATCGGCGGGACTAGCGGTAGCACAGATACGCAGTATTTT.

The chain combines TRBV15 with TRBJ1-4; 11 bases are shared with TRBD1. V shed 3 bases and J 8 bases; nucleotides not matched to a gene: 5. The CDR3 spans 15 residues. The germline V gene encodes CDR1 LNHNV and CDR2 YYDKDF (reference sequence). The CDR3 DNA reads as TGTGCCACCAGCAGGCCGGACAGGGGGCTAGAAAAACTGTTTTTT. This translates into CATSRPDRGLEKLFF.

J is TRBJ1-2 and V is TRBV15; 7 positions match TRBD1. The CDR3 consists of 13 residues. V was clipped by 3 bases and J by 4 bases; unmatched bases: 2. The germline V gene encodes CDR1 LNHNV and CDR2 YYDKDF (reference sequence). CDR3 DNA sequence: TGTGCCACCAGCAGGGGACAGTTCTATGGCTACACCTTC. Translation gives CATSRGQFYGYTF.

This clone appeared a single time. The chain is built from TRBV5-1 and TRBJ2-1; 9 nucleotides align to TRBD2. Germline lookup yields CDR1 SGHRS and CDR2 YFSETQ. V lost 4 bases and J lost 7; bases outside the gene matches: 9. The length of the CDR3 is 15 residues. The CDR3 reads CASSVSGSSTNEQFF. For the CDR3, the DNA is TGCGCCAGCAGCGTTAGCGGGAGCAGTACGAATGAGCAGTTCTTC.

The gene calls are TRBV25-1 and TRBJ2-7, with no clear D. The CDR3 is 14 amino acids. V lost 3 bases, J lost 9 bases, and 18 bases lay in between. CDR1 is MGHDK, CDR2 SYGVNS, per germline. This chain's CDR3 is CASSDRAAPTRQYF. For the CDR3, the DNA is TGTGCCAGCAGTGATAGGGCAGCGCCTACGAGGCAGTACTTC.

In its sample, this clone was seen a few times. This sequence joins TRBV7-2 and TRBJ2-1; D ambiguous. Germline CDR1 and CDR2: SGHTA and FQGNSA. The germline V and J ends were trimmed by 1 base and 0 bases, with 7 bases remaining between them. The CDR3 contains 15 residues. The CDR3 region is CASSLVGPSYNEQFF. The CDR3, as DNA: TGTGCCAGCAGCTTAGTCGGACCCTCCTACAATGAGCAGTTCTTC.

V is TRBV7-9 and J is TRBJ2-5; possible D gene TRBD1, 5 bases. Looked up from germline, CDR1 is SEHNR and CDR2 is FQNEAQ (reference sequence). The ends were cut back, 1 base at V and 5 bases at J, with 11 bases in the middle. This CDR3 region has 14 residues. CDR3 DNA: TGTGCCAGCAGCTTAGAGGGGTCATGGGAGACCCAGTACTTC. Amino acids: CASSLEGSWETQYF. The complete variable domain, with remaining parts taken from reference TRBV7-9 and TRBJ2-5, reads DTGVSQNPRHKITKRGQNVTFRCDPISEHNRLYWYRQTLGQGPEFLTYFQNEAQLEKSRLLSDRFSAERPKGSFSTLEIQRTEQGDSAMYLCASSLEGSWETQYFGPGTRLLVL.

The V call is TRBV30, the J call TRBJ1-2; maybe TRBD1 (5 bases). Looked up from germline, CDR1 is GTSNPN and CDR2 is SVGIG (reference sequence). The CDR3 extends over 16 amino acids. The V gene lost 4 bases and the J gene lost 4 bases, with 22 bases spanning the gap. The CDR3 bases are TGTGCCTGGAATAGAAACATTGGACAATTGGCCTATGGCTACACCTTC. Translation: CAWNRNIGQLAYGYTF. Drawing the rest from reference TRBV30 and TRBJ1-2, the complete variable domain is SQTIHQWPATLVQPVGSPLSLECTVEGTSNPNLYWYRQAAGRGLQLLFYSVGIGQISSEVPQNLSASRPQDRQFILSSKKLLLSDSGFYLCAWNRNIGQLAYGYTFGSGTRLTVV.

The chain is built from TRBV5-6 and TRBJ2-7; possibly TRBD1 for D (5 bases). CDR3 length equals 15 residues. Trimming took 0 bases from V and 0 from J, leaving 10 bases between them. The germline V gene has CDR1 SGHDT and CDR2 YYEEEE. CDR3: CASSLAQGSSYEQYF. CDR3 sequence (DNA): TGTGCCAGCAGCTTGGCCCAGGGAAGCTCCTACGAGCAGTACTTC.

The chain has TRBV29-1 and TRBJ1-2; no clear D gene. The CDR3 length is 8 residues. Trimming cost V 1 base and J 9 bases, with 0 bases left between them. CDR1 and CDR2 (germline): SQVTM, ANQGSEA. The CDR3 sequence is CSVEGYTF. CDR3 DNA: TGCAGCGTTGAAGGCTACACCTTC.

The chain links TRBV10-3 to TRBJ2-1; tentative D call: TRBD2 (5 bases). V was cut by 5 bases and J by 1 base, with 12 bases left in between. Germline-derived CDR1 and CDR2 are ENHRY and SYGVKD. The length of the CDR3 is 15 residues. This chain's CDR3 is CAISSGGLSYNEQFF. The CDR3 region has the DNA TGTGCCATCAGTTCGGGCGGGCTTTCCTACAATGAGCAGTTCTTC.

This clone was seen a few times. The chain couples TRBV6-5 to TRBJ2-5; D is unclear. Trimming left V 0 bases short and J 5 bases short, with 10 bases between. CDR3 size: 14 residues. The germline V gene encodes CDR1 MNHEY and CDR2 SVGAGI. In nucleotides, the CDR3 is TGTGCCAGCAGTTACTCTGGCAAAGGGGAGACCCAGTACTTC. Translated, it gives CASSYSGKGETQYF.

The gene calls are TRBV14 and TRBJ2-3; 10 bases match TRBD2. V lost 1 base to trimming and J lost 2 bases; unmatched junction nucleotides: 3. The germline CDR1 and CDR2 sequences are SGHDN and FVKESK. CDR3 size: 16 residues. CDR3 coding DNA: TGTGCCAGCAGCCAAGGGACTAGCGGTTACACAGATACGCAGTATTTT. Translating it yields CASSQGTSGYTDTQYF.

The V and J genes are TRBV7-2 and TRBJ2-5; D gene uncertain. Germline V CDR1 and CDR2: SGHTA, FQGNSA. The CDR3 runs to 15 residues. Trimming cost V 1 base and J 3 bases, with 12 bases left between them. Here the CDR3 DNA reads TGTGCCAGCAGCTTAGTAGTAGCAGGCGAAGAGACCCAGTACTTC. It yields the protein CASSLVVAGEETQYF.

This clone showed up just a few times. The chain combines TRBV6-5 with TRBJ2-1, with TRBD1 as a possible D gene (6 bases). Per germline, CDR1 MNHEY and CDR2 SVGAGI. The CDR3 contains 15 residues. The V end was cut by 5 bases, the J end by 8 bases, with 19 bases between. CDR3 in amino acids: CASSKGAKQGHEQFF. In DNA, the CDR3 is TGTGCCAGCAGTAAAGGAGCTAAACAGGGCCATGAGCAGTTCTTC.

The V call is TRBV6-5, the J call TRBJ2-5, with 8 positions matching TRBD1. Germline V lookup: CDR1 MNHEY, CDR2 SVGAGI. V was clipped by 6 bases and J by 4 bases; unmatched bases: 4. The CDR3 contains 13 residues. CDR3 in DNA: TGTGCCAGCAGGCCTCAGGGGGCAGAGACCCAGTACTTC. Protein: CASRPQGAETQYF.

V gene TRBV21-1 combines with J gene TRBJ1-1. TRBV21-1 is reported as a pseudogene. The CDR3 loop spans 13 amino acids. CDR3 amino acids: CASLGRVNTEAFF. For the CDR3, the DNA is TGTGCCAGCCTAGGGCGGGTGAACACTGAAGCTTTCTTT.

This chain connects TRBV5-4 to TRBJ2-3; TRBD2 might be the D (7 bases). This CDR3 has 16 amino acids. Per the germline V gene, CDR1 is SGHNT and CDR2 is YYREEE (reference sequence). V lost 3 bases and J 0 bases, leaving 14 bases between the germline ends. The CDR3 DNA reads TGTGCCAGCAGCTCCGGCGGGGGCTCTAGCACAGATACGCAGTATTTT. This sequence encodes CASSSGGGSSTDTQYF.

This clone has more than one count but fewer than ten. The CDR3 DNA reads TGTGCCAGCACAAAACTAGCGGGAGATTACAATGAGCAGTTCTTC. Translated: CASTKLAGDYNEQFF. The gene calls are TRBV10-3 and TRBJ2-1; 11 nucleotides match TRBD2. The ends lost 10 bases at V and 4 bases at J; junction bases unmatched: 9. This CDR3 is 15 amino acids long. Germline V CDR1 and CDR2: ENHRY, SYGVKD.

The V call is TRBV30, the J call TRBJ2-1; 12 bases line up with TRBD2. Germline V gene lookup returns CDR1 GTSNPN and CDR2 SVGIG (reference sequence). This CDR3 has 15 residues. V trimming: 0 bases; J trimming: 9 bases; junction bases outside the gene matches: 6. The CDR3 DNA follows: TGTGCCTGGAGTGTCCGACTAGCGGGAGCCTTTGAGCAGTTCTTC. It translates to CAWSVRLAGAFEQFF.

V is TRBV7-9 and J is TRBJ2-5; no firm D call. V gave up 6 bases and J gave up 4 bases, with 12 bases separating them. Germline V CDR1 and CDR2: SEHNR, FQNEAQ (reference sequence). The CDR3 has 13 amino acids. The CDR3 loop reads CASRNSVPETQYF. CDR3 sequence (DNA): TGTGCCAGCAGGAATAGTGTACCAGAGACCCAGTACTTC.

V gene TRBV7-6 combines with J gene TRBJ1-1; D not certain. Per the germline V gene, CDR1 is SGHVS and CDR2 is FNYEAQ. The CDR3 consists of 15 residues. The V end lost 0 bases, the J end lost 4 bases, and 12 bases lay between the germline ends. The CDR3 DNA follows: TGTGCCAGCAGCTTAGCCTGGACCTCTCCCACTGAAGCTTTCTTT. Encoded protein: CASSLAWTSPTEAFF.

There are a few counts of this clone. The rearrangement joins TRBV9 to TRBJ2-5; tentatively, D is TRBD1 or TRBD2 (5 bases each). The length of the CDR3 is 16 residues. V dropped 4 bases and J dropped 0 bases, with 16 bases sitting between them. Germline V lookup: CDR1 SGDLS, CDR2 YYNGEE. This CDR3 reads CASSRDGRLYQETQYF. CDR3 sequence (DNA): TGTGCCAGCAGCCGGGACGGAAGGCTGTACCAAGAGACCCAGTACTTC.

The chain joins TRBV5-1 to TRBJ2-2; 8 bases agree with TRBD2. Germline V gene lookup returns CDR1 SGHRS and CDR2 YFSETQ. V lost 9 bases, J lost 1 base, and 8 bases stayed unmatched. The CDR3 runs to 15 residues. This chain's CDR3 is CATKLADLNTGELFF. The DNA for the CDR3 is TGCGCCACCAAACTAGCGGACCTGAACACCGGGGAGCTGTTTTTT. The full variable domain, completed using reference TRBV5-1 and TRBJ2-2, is KAGVTQTPRYLIKTRGQQVTLSCSPISGHRSVSWYQQTPGQGLQFLFEYFSETQRNKGNFPGRFSGRQFSNSRSEMNVSTLELGDSALYLCATKLADLNTGELFFGEGSRLTVL.